The 27 T cell receptor beta chains reported below all come from one sample, sequenced in a study of T-cell reconstitution after alpha-beta-depleted transplantation in children. Using unique molecular identifiers, the investigators prepared the TCRbeta library. TCRdb itself ran the PCR reads through MiXCR, one entry per CDR3 protein. The sample lists approximately 400,000 distinct CDR3 sequences, approximately 10% occurring once. The sample consisted of PBMCs from the stem cell graft donor, taken from the stem cell graft. These receptors were obtained from a human donor who donated a stem cell graft to a child with acute myeloid leukemia.

In its sample, this clonotype was seen many times. The J gene is TRBJ2-1, the V gene TRBV7-6, with a tentative D call TRBD2 (5 bases). The CDR3 runs to 15 residues. Per the germline V gene, CDR1 is SGHVS and CDR2 is FNYEAQ. Trimming took 0 bases from V and 4 from J, leaving 10 bases between them. This chain's CDR3 is CASSLAPGSYNEQFF. The CDR3 DNA reads as TGTGCCAGCAGCTTAGCGCCGGGGAGTTACAATGAGCAGTTCTTC.

This clonotype was recorded a few times. The chain couples TRBV11-2 to TRBJ2-7; 8 nucleotides line up with TRBD2. CDR1 is SGHAT and CDR2 is FQNNGV in the germline V gene. This CDR3 comprises 14 residues. V was clipped by 2 bases and J by 3 bases; unmatched bases: 3. The DNA for the CDR3 is TGTGCCAGCAGCTTAACTAGCGGCGGCTACGAGCAGTACTTC. Amino acids: CASSLTSGGYEQYF.

This clonotype has only a few counts. The V gene is TRBV20-1, the J gene TRBJ2-1; D uncertain. Germline CDR1 DFQATT, CDR2 SNEGSKA (reference sequence). Trimming removed 6 bases from V and 9 bases from J, with 15 bases in between. The CDR3 covers 12 residues. CDR3 bases: TGCAGTGCAAAGGGTGGCGGCGGTGAGCAGTTCTTC. It yields the protein CSAKGGGGEQFF.

The chain couples TRBV2 to TRBJ2-7; 10 nucleotides align to TRBD2. The CDR3 length is 13 residues. Germline V gene data show CDR1 as SNHLY and CDR2 as FYNNEI. Trimming removed 6 bases from V and 5 bases from J; junction bases left unmatched: 4. The CDR3 sequence is CASRAGGSHEQYF. As DNA, the CDR3 is TGTGCCAGCAGAGCGGGAGGGAGCCACGAGCAGTACTTC.

This clonotype was detected only a few times. The chain couples TRBV14 to TRBJ2-5; D is uncertain. The CDR3 length is 13 residues. The germline gives CDR1 SGHDN, CDR2 FVKESK. The V and J ends lost 3 bases and 0 bases respectively, with 5 bases between them. CDR3 in DNA: TGTGCCAGCAGCCACACTAACCAAGAGACCCAGTACTTC. Amino acids: CASSHTNQETQYF. The whole variable domain, filled in from reference TRBV14 and TRBJ2-5, reads EAGVTQFPSHSVIEKGQTVTLRCDPISGHDNLYWYRRVMGKEIKFLLHFVKESKQDESGMPNNRFLAERTGGTYSTLKVQPAELEDSGVYFCASSHTNQETQYFGPGTRLLVL.

This chain links TRBV6-1 with TRBJ2-1; 8 positions match TRBD2. The J segment lost 3 bases and the V segment lost 6 bases, leaving 10 bases of the junction unmatched. CDR1 is MNHNS and CDR2 is SASEGT in the germline V gene. This CDR3 region has 16 residues. CDR3 DNA sequence: TGTGCCAGCAGCCACACACTAGCGGAAGGCTACAATGAGCAGTTCTTC. It encodes CASSHTLAEGYNEQFF.

This chain links TRBV20-1 with TRBJ1-5; no definite D call. V dropped 6 bases and J dropped 0 bases, with 12 bases sitting between them. The CDR3 consists of 14 residues. Per the germline V gene, CDR1 is DFQATT and CDR2 is SNEGSKA (reference sequence). CDR3 sequence reads: CSALVSDSNQPQHF. CDR3 nucleotide sequence: TGCAGTGCCCTAGTTTCCGATAGCAATCAGCCCCAGCATTTT.

The V gene is TRBV4-1, the J gene TRBJ2-7, with 9 bases identical to TRBD2. Germline loops: CDR1 MGHRA, CDR2 YSYEKL. V was pared by 0 bases and J by 4 bases, with 10 bases of the junction left unmatched. The CDR3 is 17 residues long. CDR3 nucleotides: TGCGCCAGCAGCCAAGATATAGGCGGGAGGGCCGGGTACGAGCAGTACTTC. This gives the protein CASSQDIGGRAGYEQYF.

This clonotype was detected many times. The chain combines TRBV10-3 with TRBJ2-3; 8 bases line up with TRBD1. Germline trimming cut 11 bases from V and 2 bases from J; bases unmatched to any gene: 6. This CDR3 contains 13 residues. Germline values: CDR1 ENHRY, CDR2 SYGVKD. CDR3 DNA sequence: TGTGCCGGCCGGGACAGGATCACAGATACGCAGTATTTT. Protein: CAGRDRITDTQYF.

On this clonotype: One end of the junction varies from germline; a read error may be responsible. The chain has TRBV20-1 and TRBJ2-4; D possibly corresponds to TRBD2 (5 bases). Germline V gene lookup returns CDR1 DFQATT and CDR2 SNEGSKA (reference sequence). This CDR3 has 15 residues. The CDR3 DNA reads TGCAGTGCTAGAGATCCCATCCTAGCCAAAAACAGTCAGTACTTC. It is translated as CSARDPILAKNSQYF.

This clonotype was counted a few times. The chain joins TRBV11-2 to TRBJ1-5; D remains unclear. CDR1 and CDR2 from the germline V gene are SGHAT and FQNNGV. With 2 bases removed from V and 4 bases from J, the gap between germline ends came to 18 bases. The CDR3 has 17 amino acids. CDR3 in amino acids: CASSLYPGAGFNQPQHF. The DNA of the CDR3 is TGTGCCAGCAGCTTATATCCGGGCGCGGGTTTTAATCAGCCCCAGCATTTT.

The rearrangement joins TRBV7-2 to TRBJ1-5; 7 bases are shared with TRBD1. Germline V gene sequence: CDR1 SGHTA, CDR2 FQGNSA. Trimming removed 4 bases from V and 11 bases from J; junction bases left unmatched: 8. This CDR3 region has 13 residues. CDR3 amino acids: CASSYPPGTAQHF. The CDR3 DNA is TGTGCCAGCAGCTACCCTCCAGGGACAGCCCAGCATTTT.

The chain employs TRBV4-2 and TRBJ2-2; D is unresolved. Per germline, CDR1 LGHNA and CDR2 YNFKEQ. CDR3 length equals 14 residues. V was clipped by 4 bases and J by 4 bases, with 10 bases between them. The CDR3, as DNA: TGTGCCAGCAGCCCCCGGTCTGGCACCGGGGAGCTGTTTTTT. Its protein is CASSPRSGTGELFF.

This clonotype occurred a few times. CDR3: CASSTRDRDNYGYTF. In DNA, the CDR3 is TGTGCCAGCAGCACCCGGGACAGGGATAACTATGGCTACACCTTC. This rearrangement joins TRBV9 to TRBJ1-2; 9 bases are a match to TRBD1. CDR3 length: 15 residues. Germline loops: CDR1 SGDLS, CDR2 YYNGEE. V lost 4 bases to trimming and J lost 1 base; unmatched junction nucleotides: 5.

The table lists this clonotype with a few counts. V usage is TRBV24-1 and J usage is TRBJ2-3, with a weak D call TRBD2 (5 bases). V was trimmed by 7 bases and J by 2 bases, leaving 9 bases between them. CDR3 length: 13 residues. Germline CDR1 reads KGHDR; CDR2 reads SFDVKD. CDR3 sequence reads: CATSGKNTDTQYF. The CDR3 nucleotides read TGTGCCACCAGCGGGAAGAACACAGATACGCAGTATTTT.

The chain uses TRBV5-1 and TRBJ1-4, with D possibly TRBD1 on 5 matching bases. CDR1 SGHRS and CDR2 YFSETQ come from the germline V gene. V shed 1 base and J shed 4 bases, with 11 bases lying between them. The CDR3 totals 15 residues. CDR3 protein: CASSLRGEGNEKLFF. CDR3 DNA sequence: TGCGCCAGCAGCTTGCGGGGCGAGGGTAATGAAAAACTGTTTTTT.

This clonotype occurred many times. The chain joins TRBV7-9 to TRBJ2-4; 9 nucleotides match TRBD1. Germline V CDR1 and CDR2: SEHNR, FQNEAQ (reference sequence). The CDR3 sequence is 14 residues long. V was clipped by 4 bases and J by 8 bases; unmatched bases: 6. The CDR3 loop is CASSSGQGWDIQYF. CDR3 nucleotides: TGTGCCAGCAGCTCTGGACAGGGGTGGGACATTCAGTACTTC.

This clonotype was counted only a few times. CDR3 sequence reads: CASSLGTGENTEAFF. The CDR3 DNA reads TGTGCCAGCAGTTTAGGGACAGGAGAGAACACTGAAGCTTTCTTT. This sequence joins TRBV27 and TRBJ1-1; 8 bases match TRBD1. The CDR3 is 15 amino acids. Germline values: CDR1 MNHEY, CDR2 SMNVEV (reference sequence). V gave up 2 bases and J gave up 1 base; unmatched junction bases: 3.

The chain uses TRBV3-1 and TRBJ1-3; D is unclear. The germline V and J ends were trimmed by 2 bases and 8 bases, with 10 bases remaining between them. The length of the CDR3 is 13 residues. CDR1 is LGHDT, CDR2 YNNKEL, per germline (reference sequence). CDR3 DNA: TGTGCCAGCAGCCAACCCCCCACGGACACCATATATTTT. This gives the protein CASSQPPTDTIYF.

This clonotype has ten or more counts. The chain recombines TRBV5-1 with TRBJ2-3; D may correspond to TRBD1 or TRBD2 (5 bases each). The CDR3 loop spans 16 amino acids. Germline loops: CDR1 SGHRS, CDR2 YFSETQ. Trimming removed 3 bases at V and 3 bases at J, with 17 bases between. The CDR3 DNA reads as TGCGCCAGCAGCTCCCCCCGGGGCCGGACGACAGATACGCAGTATTTT. Translated: CASSSPRGRTTDTQYF.

The DNA of the CDR3 is TGTGCCACCAGCGGCCCAGGGGACCGCATCATGAACACTGAAGCTTTCTTT. Its protein is CATSGPGDRIMNTEAFF. The J gene is TRBJ1-1, the V gene TRBV15; D may be TRBD1 (6 bases). CDR3 length: 17 residues. Germline V gene lookup returns CDR1 LNHNV and CDR2 YYDKDF (reference sequence). V shed 5 bases and J shed 0 bases, with 19 bases lying between them.

This sequence joins TRBV5-1 and TRBJ2-1; D uncertain. Germline V lookup: CDR1 SGHRS, CDR2 YFSETQ. The CDR3 is 16 residues long. V lost 1 base and J lost 0, with 11 bases in between. CDR3 sequence (DNA): TGCGCCAGCAGCTTGAGCCAGCGCAGCTCCTACAATGAGCAGTTCTTC. Its translation is CASSLSQRSSYNEQFF.

The CDR3 region is CASSPGTPGVYEQYF. The DNA for the CDR3 is TGCGCCAGCAGCCCCGGGACTCCCGGCGTCTACGAGCAGTACTTC. The J gene is TRBJ2-7, the V gene TRBV5-1; TRBD2 is a possible D gene (6 bases). This CDR3 region has 15 residues. The ends were cut back, 4 bases at V and 3 bases at J, with 17 bases in the middle. Germline CDR1 SGHRS, CDR2 YFSETQ.

This chain links TRBV7-2 with TRBJ2-7, with D possibly TRBD1 on 6 matching bases. V was pared by 1 base and J by 9 bases, with 13 bases between. Germline loops: CDR1 SGHTA, CDR2 FQGNSA. The CDR3 has 13 amino acids. CDR3 DNA: TGTGCCAGCAGCTTAGGCCCCCAGGGGAGGCAGTACTTC. This encodes CASSLGPQGRQYF.

Notes on this clonotype: One junction end disagrees with the germline gene, perhaps due to a read error. The CDR3 bases are TGCTGTGCTAGCCTAGGGACTAGCGGAACCACAATGGATACGCAGTATTTT. It specifies CCASLGTSGTTMDTQYF. This chain uses TRBV20-1 with TRBJ2-3; TRBD2 matches at 11 bases. CDR3 length: 17 residues. The germline gives CDR1 DFQATT, CDR2 SNEGSKA (reference sequence).

This clonotype was seen a handful of times. The V call is TRBV18, the J call TRBJ1-3; D gene uncertain. CDR3 length: 15 amino acids. V lost 2 bases, J lost 5 bases, and 13 bases lay in between. Germline CDR1 is KGHSH and CDR2 is LQKENI. The CDR3 spells CASSPETAYRNTIYF. CDR3 DNA sequence: TGTGCCAGCTCACCAGAGACCGCCTATAGAAACACCATATATTTT.

This clonotype was observed many times. The chain links TRBV3-1 to TRBJ2-3; 9 bases agree with TRBD2. The germline V gene encodes CDR1 LGHDT and CDR2 YNNKEL (reference sequence). The CDR3 is 16 residues long. The V and J ends lost 4 bases and 1 base, in that order; junction bases with no gene match: 6. CDR3 DNA: TGTGCCAGCAGCCCCCCGGCTAGCGGGGGCACAGATACGCAGTATTTT. Translating gives CASSPPASGGTDTQYF.